Included here is one T cell receptor beta chain sequence, with context. After extraction with the RNeasy kit, about 0.45 to 1 ug of the RNA was reverse transcribed using random hexamers. TCRdb called the immunoSEQ multiplex PCR reads again in MiXCR, with one record for every CDR3 protein. The sample consists of about 280,000 distinct CDR3 sequences, approximately 84% of them appearing once. This entry is derived from a study of CD8 T cells in Susac syndrome. Sequencing input: CD8+ T cells from PBMCs. This receptor was identified in a human donor with multiple sclerosis.

The CDR3 DNA sequence: TGTGCCAGCAGCCCCCTGGGCGATGGTCACCAGGCAGATACGCAGTATTTT. Its translation: CASSPLGDGHQADTQYF. This chain links TRBV5-4 with TRBJ2-3; no clear D. Between the trimmed V and J ends, which lost 4 bases and 4 bases, there was a span of 22 bases. Germline V lookup: CDR1 SGHNT, CDR2 YYREEE (reference sequence). The CDR3 is 17 amino acids.